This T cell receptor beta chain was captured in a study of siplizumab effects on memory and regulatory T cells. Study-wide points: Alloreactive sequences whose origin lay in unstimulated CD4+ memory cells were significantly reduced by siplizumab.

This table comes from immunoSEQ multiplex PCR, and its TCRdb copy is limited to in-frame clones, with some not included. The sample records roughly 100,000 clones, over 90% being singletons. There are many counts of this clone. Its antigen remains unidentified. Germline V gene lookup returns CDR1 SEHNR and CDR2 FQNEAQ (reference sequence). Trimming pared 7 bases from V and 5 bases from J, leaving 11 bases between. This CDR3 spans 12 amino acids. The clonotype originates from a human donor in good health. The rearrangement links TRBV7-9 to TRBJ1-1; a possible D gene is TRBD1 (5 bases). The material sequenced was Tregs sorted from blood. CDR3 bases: TGTGCCAGCAACCGAGGGGAAACTGAAGCTTTCTTT. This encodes CASNRGETEAFF.